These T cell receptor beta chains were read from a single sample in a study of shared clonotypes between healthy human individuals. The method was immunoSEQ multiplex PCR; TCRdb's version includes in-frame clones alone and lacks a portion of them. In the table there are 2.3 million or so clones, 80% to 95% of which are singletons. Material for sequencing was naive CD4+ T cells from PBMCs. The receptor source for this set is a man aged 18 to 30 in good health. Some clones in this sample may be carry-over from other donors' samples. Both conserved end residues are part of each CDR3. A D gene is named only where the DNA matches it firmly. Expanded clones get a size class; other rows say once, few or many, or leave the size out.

DNA: TGTGCCAGCAGCCCATTAGCGGGACCCGAAGAGACCCAGTACTTC; CDR3: CASSPLAGPEETQYF; size: -; J: TRBJ2-5; length: 15; V: TRBV7-7; D: TRBD2
DNA: TGTGCCAGCAGCCGAGGACAGGGCGGGGCCGGGGAGCTGTTTTTT; CDR3: CASSRGQGGAGELFF; size: -; J: TRBJ2-2; length: 15; V: TRBV5-4; D: TRBD1
DNA: TGTGCCAGCAGCTCGAGGGACGGAAATCAACCCCAGCATTTT; CDR3: CASSSRDGNQPQHF; size: few; J: TRBJ1-5; length: 14; V: TRBV6-5; D: -
DNA: TGTGCCAGCAGTGAAGTTGGGTATAATCAGGGCCCCCTCCGTGACTTC; CDR3: CASSEVGYNQGPLRDF; size: -; J: TRBJ2-4; length: 16; V: TRBV6-1; D: -
DNA: TGTGCCAGCAGCTTCAGGGGGTCCTATGGCTACACCTTC; CDR3: CASSFRGSYGYTF; size: -; J: TRBJ1-2; length: 13; V: TRBV7-8; D: TRBD1
DNA: TGTGCCAGCAGCCGGGGGGCCGGGGAGCTGTTTTTT; CDR3: CASSRGAGELFF; size: -; J: TRBJ2-2; length: 12; V: TRBV7-6; D: TRBD2
DNA: TGTGCCAGCAGCTTATCATCGGGCGCGCCGTACGAGCAGTACTTC; CDR3: CASSLSSGAPYEQYF; size: -; J: TRBJ2-7; length: 15; V: TRBV11-2; D: -
DNA: TGTGCCAGTACCGGACAGGGGGCAGCTGAAGCTTTCTTT; CDR3: CASTGQGAAEAFF; size: -; J: TRBJ1-1; length: 13; V: TRBV19; D: TRBD1
DNA: TGTGCCAGCAGTCCCGGAGAGACCCAGTACTTC; CDR3: CASSPGETQYF; size: -; J: TRBJ2-5; length: 11; V: TRBV6-5; D: -
DNA: TGTGCCAGCAGGGTGGGCGGGAGCACAGATACGCAGTATTTT; CDR3: CASRVGGSTDTQYF; size: -; J: TRBJ2-3; length: 14; V: TRBV2; D: -
DNA: TGTGCCAGCAGCCTACGCCCGGGAGATTCACCCCTCCACTTT; CDR3: CASSLRPGDSPLHF; size: -; J: TRBJ1-6; length: 14; V: TRBV11-2; D: -
DNA: TGTGCCAGCAGCTCAGGACTAGAGACCCAGTACTTC; CDR3: CASSSGLETQYF; size: -; J: TRBJ2-5; length: 12; V: TRBV7-9; D: -
DNA: TGTGCCAGCATACGCTGGCAGGGAAGGAATCAGCCCCAGCATTTT; CDR3: CASIRWQGRNQPQHF; size: -; J: TRBJ1-5; length: 15; V: TRBV5-8; D: -
DNA: TGTGCCAGTAGCCCACTATTTACTGGGAACACCGGGGAGCTGTTTTTT; CDR3: CASSPLFTGNTGELFF; size: -; J: TRBJ2-2; length: 16; V: TRBV19; D: -
DNA: TGCGCCAGCAGCCAACTTCCGGGACAGTCCTACGAGCAGTACTTC; CDR3: CASSQLPGQSYEQYF; size: -; J: TRBJ2-7; length: 15; V: TRBV4-3; D: TRBD1
DNA: TGCAGTCCGCAGGGGGCCTACGAGCAGTACTTC; CDR3: CSPQGAYEQYF; size: -; J: TRBJ2-7; length: 11; V: TRBV20-1; D: TRBD1
DNA: TGTGCCAGCAGTTTCAGGGTATCTGGGGCCAACGTCCTGACTTTC; CDR3: CASSFRVSGANVLTF; size: -; J: TRBJ2-6; length: 15; V: TRBV5-6; D: -
DNA: TGTGCCAGCAGAAATGGGGGGGCCACGAACACTGAAGCTTTCTTT; CDR3: CASRNGGATNTEAFF; size: once; J: TRBJ1-1; length: 15; V: TRBV28; D: -